These 29 T cell receptor beta chains share one sample of origin, sequenced in a study of blood T cell repertoires in COVID-19. The repertoire was sequenced with immunoSEQ multiplex PCR; TCRdb's copy has only in-frame clones and lacks some. This table holds under 350,000 clones, under 95% found once. The sequenced material came from PBMCs or T cells enriched from blood (not recorded which). These receptors all stem from a man aged 60-69 years who had recovered from COVID-19.

This chain links TRBV11-2 with TRBJ2-5; 9 nucleotides agree with TRBD2. Germline trimming cut 5 bases from V and 5 bases from J; bases unmatched to any gene: 21. CDR3 size: 19 residues. Per the germline V gene, CDR1 is SGHAT and CDR2 is FQNNGV. Here the CDR3 DNA reads TGTGCCAGCAGCAGGGGACTCATAGCGGGAGAAACCTTATCCGAGACCCAGTACTTC. Translating it yields CASSRGLIAGETLSETQYF.

The chain uses TRBV3-1 (or the pseudogene TRBV3-2) and TRBJ1-6, with D unclear. This CDR3 is built from 15 residues. The V gene's germline CDR1 is LGHDT and CDR2 YNNKEL (reference sequence). V lost 1 base, J lost 3 bases, and 7 bases lay in between. The CDR3 coding sequence is TGTGCCAGCAGCCAAGGGGCAGACTATAATTCACCCCTCCACTTT. It yields the protein CASSQGADYNSPLHF.

The chain uses TRBV19 and TRBJ2-5; 9 bases fit TRBD2. The V and J ends lost 6 bases and 3 bases, in that order; junction bases with no gene match: 5. Germline V gene data show CDR1 as LNHDA and CDR2 as SQIVND (reference sequence). This CDR3 has 14 amino acids. The CDR3 is CASRVSGREETQYF. CDR3 nucleotides: TGTGCCAGTAGGGTTAGCGGGAGAGAAGAGACCCAGTACTTC.

The chain carries TRBV19 and TRBJ1-1; D unresolved. V lost 1 base and J 2 bases, leaving 11 bases between the germline ends. Germline lookup yields CDR1 LNHDA and CDR2 SQIVND (reference sequence). The CDR3 is made up of 15 amino acids. The CDR3 here is CASSIAGITNTEAFF. CDR3 bases: TGTGCCAGTAGTATAGCGGGGATAACAAACACTGAAGCTTTCTTT.

The CDR3 loop is CATSEGQGGNTEAFF. CDR3 coding DNA: TGTGCCACCAGTGAAGGACAGGGCGGAAACACTGAAGCTTTCTTT. V and J are TRBV24-1 and TRBJ1-1; TRBD1 matches at 8 bases. The CDR3 length is 15 residues. Trimming took 4 bases from V and 2 from J; bases not matched to a gene: 5. Germline CDR1 is KGHDR and CDR2 is SFDVKD.

The CDR3 nucleotides are TGTGCCAGCAGCCCAAAGCCTCAATCAGGGGGCACTGAAGCTTTCTTT. Residues: CASSPKPQSGGTEAFF. This chain joins TRBV4-2 and TRBJ1-1, with TRBD1 matching 7 bases. CDR3 length: 16 amino acids. Looked up from germline, CDR1 is LGHNA and CDR2 is YNFKEQ. Trimming cost V 4 bases and J 4 bases; bases outside gene matches: 12.

This CDR3 is CASSLGRVNTGELFF. The CDR3 nucleotides read TGTGCCAGCAGCTTAGGGCGGGTTAACACCGGGGAGCTGTTTTTT. The chain employs TRBV11-1 and TRBJ2-2, with D possibly matching TRBD2 (5 bases). Trimming took 1 base from V and 2 from J, leaving 8 bases between them. From germline, CDR1 is SGHAT and CDR2 FQDESV (reference sequence). The CDR3 covers 15 residues.

This rearrangement joins TRBV7-9 to TRBJ2-7; tentative D call: TRBD2 (6 bases). The CDR3 loop spans 12 amino acids. Trimming pared 5 bases from V and 5 bases from J, leaving 10 bases between. CDR1 and CDR2 from the germline V gene are SEHNR and FQNEAQ (reference sequence). The CDR3 sequence: CASSQEGNEQYF. The CDR3 nucleotides read TGTGCCAGCAGCCAGGAGGGCAACGAGCAGTACTTC.

The gene calls are TRBV5-6 and TRBJ1-6; D is unresolved. CDR1 and CDR2 (germline): SGHDT, YYEEEE. There are 16 residues in the CDR3. Trimming pared 1 base from V and 3 bases from J, leaving 11 bases between. The CDR3 region is CASSLRGQNYNSPLHF. For the CDR3, the DNA is TGTGCCAGCAGCTTGCGAGGGCAGAACTATAATTCACCCCTCCACTTT.

This chain connects TRBV7-9 to TRBJ1-2, with a possible D match to TRBD1 (5 bases). CDR1 and CDR2 from the germline V gene are SEHNR and FQNEAQ (reference sequence). The V end lost 5 bases, the J end lost 9 bases, and 10 bases lay between the germline ends. The CDR3 has 11 amino acids. The CDR3 DNA sequence: TGTGCCAGCAGCATTCAGGGTAGCTACACCTTC. This translates into CASSIQGSYTF.

The chain has TRBV6-5 and TRBJ1-6; 9 nucleotides agree with TRBD1. The V gene's germline CDR1 is MNHEY and CDR2 SVGAGI. The CDR3 totals 14 residues. V lost 4 bases to trimming and J lost 7 bases; unmatched junction nucleotides: 2. Here the CDR3 DNA reads TGTGCCAGCAGTTGGGGGACAGGGAATTCACCCCTCCACTTT. It encodes CASSWGTGNSPLHF.

The V call is TRBV4-2, the J call TRBJ1-5; TRBD1 matches 9 bases. Germline V gene data show CDR1 as LGHNA and CDR2 as YNFKEQ. CDR3 size: 15 residues. The J segment lost 5 bases and the V segment lost 4 bases, leaving 6 bases of the junction unmatched. In DNA form, the CDR3 reads TGTGCCAGCAGCCGAACAGGGGGCGAAGATCAGCCCCAGCATTTT. Its translation is CASSRTGGEDQPQHF.

J is TRBJ2-1 and V is TRBV5-4, with D tentatively TRBD1 (6 bases). The CDR3 length is 15 residues. Germline loops: CDR1 SGHNT, CDR2 YYREEE (reference sequence). V shed 0 bases and J shed 4 bases, with 11 bases lying between them. CDR3: CASSLDGTPYNEQFF. The CDR3 nucleotides read TGTGCCAGCAGCTTGGACGGGACACCATACAATGAGCAGTTCTTC.

This chain links TRBV10-3 with TRBJ2-7; possibly TRBD1 for D (6 bases). Germline-derived CDR1 and CDR2 are ENHRY and SYGVKD. The CDR3 loop spans 13 amino acids. Trimming left V 6 bases short and J 6 bases short, with 15 bases between. CDR3 in DNA: TGTGCCATCAGCCTACAGGGTATCGGCGAGCAGTACTTC. Its protein product is CAISLQGIGEQYF.

This chain links TRBV30 with TRBJ2-7, with D maybe TRBD1 (6 bases). CDR1 is GTSNPN, CDR2 SVGIG, per germline (reference sequence). The germline V and J ends were trimmed by 4 bases and 1 base, with 17 bases remaining between them. The CDR3 has 15 amino acids. CDR3 coding DNA: TGTGCCTGGACTTCTCGAGTAGGGGGTTCCTACGAGCAGTACTTC. Translating it yields CAWTSRVGGSYEQYF.

The V call is TRBV27, the J call TRBJ1-1; no clear D. Germline V CDR1 and CDR2: MNHEY, SMNVEV (reference sequence). This CDR3 is built from 13 residues. Trimming removed 5 bases at V and 6 bases at J, with 13 bases between. CDR3 sequence (DNA): TGTGCCAGCAGTCTCGAATCGGCGGCTGAAGCTTTCTTT. Translating it yields CASSLESAAEAFF.

The chain has TRBV19 and TRBJ2-1, with TRBD1 matching over 7 bases. The CDR3 contains 13 residues. Germline values: CDR1 LNHDA, CDR2 SQIVND (reference sequence). V lost 5 bases to trimming and J lost 5 bases; unmatched junction nucleotides: 3. Here the CDR3 reads CASSSGQDNEQFF. CDR3 DNA: TGTGCCAGTAGTTCCGGACAGGACAATGAGCAGTTCTTC.

The V call is TRBV5-4, the J call TRBJ2-3; TRBD2 matches at 9 bases. The CDR3 runs 15 residues. In germline, CDR1 is SGHNT, CDR2 YYREEE (reference sequence). Unmatched junction bases numbered 5, after V lost 4 bases and J lost 2 bases. The chain's CDR3 is CASSPRLADTDTQYF. CDR3 sequence (DNA): TGTGCCAGCAGCCCGAGACTAGCGGACACAGATACGCAGTATTTT.

The gene calls are TRBV30 and TRBJ1-4; the match to TRBD1 covers 7 bases. The CDR3 contains 15 residues. In germline, CDR1 is GTSNPN, CDR2 SVGIG (reference sequence). V lost 6 bases and J lost 5; bases outside the gene matches: 12. CDR3 nucleotide sequence: TGTGCCTGTACCTACGCCAGGGGGATCAATGAAAAACTGTTTTTT. Encoded protein: CACTYARGINEKLFF.

Here the CDR3 reads CASRPTSGSSYNEQFF. CDR3 coding DNA: TGCGCCAGCAGGCCTACTAGCGGCAGCTCCTACAATGAGCAGTTCTTC. The rearrangement joins TRBV5-1 to TRBJ2-1; 8 nucleotides agree with TRBD2. V shed 5 bases, J shed 0 bases, and the junction held 7 bases outside the gene matches. From germline, CDR1 is SGHRS and CDR2 YFSETQ. CDR3 length: 16 amino acids.

This clone was counted a single time. The chain combines TRBV7-2 with TRBJ2-1; 9 positions agree with TRBD2. The CDR3 runs 14 residues. V was clipped by 2 bases and J by 12 bases; unmatched bases: 8. Germline V lookup: CDR1 SGHTA, CDR2 FQGNSA. CDR3 DNA sequence: TGTGCCAGCAGCTTACAAGGCGGGGGGGCTCGGCAGTTCTTC. Its translation: CASSLQGGGARQFF.

V usage is TRBV28 and J usage is TRBJ1-2; unclear D gene. The CDR3 contains 14 residues. Trimming left V 2 bases short and J 4 bases short, with 11 bases between. The germline V gene has CDR1 MDHEN and CDR2 SYDVKM. The CDR3 loop is CASSLQATSYGYTF. The CDR3 coding sequence is TGTGCCAGCAGTTTACAGGCCACCAGCTATGGCTACACCTTC.

This clone was found a few times. CDR3 in DNA: TGTGCCAGCTCAGAAGGGGGATTGGCCTATGGCTACACCTTC. Its translation: CASSEGGLAYGYTF. The genes are TRBV18 and TRBJ1-2, with D maybe TRBD1 (6 bases). This CDR3 contains 14 residues. The V end was cut by 5 bases, the J end by 4 bases, with 14 bases between. Germline V gene data show CDR1 as KGHSH and CDR2 as LQKENI.

The chain joins TRBV5-5 to TRBJ1-5; D possibly corresponds to TRBD1 (5 bases). This CDR3 region has 17 residues. Trimming took off 0 bases at V and 1 base at J, with 14 bases between the two ends. Looked up from germline, CDR1 is SGHKS and CDR2 is YYEKEE (reference sequence). The CDR3 sequence is CASSLEFARVSNQPQHF. The CDR3 DNA is TGTGCCAGCAGCTTGGAGTTCGCCAGGGTGAGCAATCAGCCCCAGCATTTT.

V usage is TRBV5-4 and J usage is TRBJ1-1, with D perhaps matching TRBD1 (6 bases). V lost 5 bases and J lost 11, with 19 bases in between. The CDR3 is 13 amino acids. CDR1 and CDR2 (germline): SGHNT, YYREEE (reference sequence). The CDR3 sequence: CASSRDMAGEAFF. CDR3 bases: TGTGCCAGCAGTCGGGACATGGCTGGGGAGGCTTTCTTT. The whole variable domain, filled in from reference TRBV5-4 and TRBJ1-1, reads ETGVTQSPTHLIKTRGQQVTLRCSSQSGHNTVSWYQQALGQGPQFIFQYYREEENGRGNFPPRFSGLQFPNYSSELNVNALELDDSALYLCASSRDMAGEAFFGQGTRLTVV.

This chain connects TRBV7-9 to TRBJ2-3, with 7 bases matching TRBD1. The CDR3 is 13 residues long. V trimming: 4 bases; J trimming: 3 bases; junction bases outside the gene matches: 1. Looked up from germline, CDR1 is SEHNR and CDR2 is FQNEAQ (reference sequence). As DNA, the CDR3 is TGTGCCAGCAGCTCACAGGGGACAGATACGCAGTATTTT. Protein sequence: CASSSQGTDTQYF.

The chain employs TRBV21-1 and TRBJ1-6; the table assigns TRBD1, which was not confirmed against the DNA. TRBV21-1 is marked as a pseudogene. The length of the CDR3 is 18 residues. The CDR3 here is CASSSRGGQGADNSPLHF. The CDR3 region has the DNA TGTGCCAGCAGCTCAAGGGGAGGACAGGGGGCCGATAATTCACCCCTCCACTTT.

J is TRBJ2-5 and V is TRBV7-8, with D maybe TRBD1 (6 bases). CDR1 SGHVS and CDR2 FQNEAQ come from the germline V gene. The ends were cut back, 3 bases at V and 3 bases at J, with 14 bases in the middle. The CDR3 runs to 15 residues. DNA of the CDR3: TGTGCCAGCAGCTTTTTCGGACAGATGAAAGAGACCCAGTACTTC. Protein product: CASSFFGQMKETQYF.

The rearrangement joins TRBV24-1 to TRBJ1-2; 12 positions agree with TRBD1. The CDR3 runs to 15 residues. V was pared by 3 bases and J by 8 bases, with 6 bases of the junction left unmatched. Germline V gives CDR1 KGHDR, CDR2 SFDVKD. The CDR3 coding sequence is TGTGCCACCAGTGATGCCGGGACAGGGGGCACCGGCTACACCTTC. Translation gives CATSDAGTGGTGYTF.